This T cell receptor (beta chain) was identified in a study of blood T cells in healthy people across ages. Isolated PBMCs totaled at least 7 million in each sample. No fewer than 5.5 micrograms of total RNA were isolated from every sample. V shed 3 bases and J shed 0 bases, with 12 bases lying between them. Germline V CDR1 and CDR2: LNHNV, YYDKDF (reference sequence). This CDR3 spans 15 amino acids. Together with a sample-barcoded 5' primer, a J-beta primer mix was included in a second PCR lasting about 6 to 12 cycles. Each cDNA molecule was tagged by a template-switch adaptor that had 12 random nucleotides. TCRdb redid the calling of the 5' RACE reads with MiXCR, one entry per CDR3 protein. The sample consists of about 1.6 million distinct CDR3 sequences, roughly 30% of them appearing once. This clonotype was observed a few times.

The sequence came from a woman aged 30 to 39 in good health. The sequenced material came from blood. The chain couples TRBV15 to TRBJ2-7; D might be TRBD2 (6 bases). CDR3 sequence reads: CATSSASEVSYEQYF. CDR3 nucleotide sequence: TGTGCCACCAGCAGCGCTAGCGAAGTCTCCTACGAGCAGTACTTC.